This T cell receptor (beta chain) comes out of a study of CD8 T cells in Susac syndrome (dated by TCRdb to between 2018 and 2021). For the study in its entirety: Of the Susac syndrome patients who were sequenced, 5 or 6 had clinically active disease and roughly 8 were in clinical remission. At blood withdrawal, Susac syndrome patients were therapy-naive, treated with corticosteroids (with IVIg additionally given to some), or treated with IVIg alone. Whether CD8+ T cell activation and differentiation in Susac syndrome was antigen driven was tested using repertoire sequencing. The study compared CD8+ T cell repertoire clonality among over ten healthy donors, 14 Susac syndrome patients and approximately 16 multiple sclerosis patients.

Findings and caveats that apply to the study as a whole: The TCR sequencing and HLA analysis was acknowledged to have included a relatively small number of individuals. Susac syndrome CD8+ repertoires showed clonal expansion, highest in CD8+ TEMRA cells and greater in clinically active than remitting patients. Around 15 and five Susac-specific public clones were found in the total CD8+ and CD8+ TEMRA repertoires, respectively.

With regard to this clonotype: There is no known antigen for this receptor. No base qualities exist here, and no much larger clone lies one base off it.

RNA was extracted with the RNeasy kit and roughly 0.5 to 1 ug was reverse transcribed using random hexamers. The immunoSEQ multiplex PCR assay, which covers 54 Vbeta and 13 Jbeta segments, was used to amplify TCR beta CDR3 regions. Bias from PCR amplification was corrected by using a synthetic template baseline for primer optimization and for computational correction. In the authors' own workflow: Reads were assigned to V, D and J genes according to IMGT and analyzed in immunoSEQ Analyzer, with only productive sequences retained. To calculate clonality, Shannon entropy was normalized by log2 of the number of productive unique sequences and then subtracted from one. For each patient and control, public and private clones were evaluated within the 100 most prevalent clones. Clones were defined as Susac-specific if absent from the healthy and MS cohorts, from 1052 published viral clones and from other ImmuneACCESS disease sequences. Using fastp trimming at Q25 and MiXCR clonotype assembly, TCRdb reanalyzed the public sequencing data and kept in-frame beta chains. Each CDR3 protein appears once, grouped with its most common genes and DNA. What appears here as the V and J calls and clone size reflects TCRdb's work, not the paper's. A total of about 110,000 distinct CDR3 sequences appear in this sample, less than 95% of them only once. In total, the top ten clones hold over 0.35% of the sample.

Unmatched junction bases come to 2, with V trimmed by 2 bases and J by 1 base. From the germline V gene, CDR1 is MRHNA and CDR2 is SNTAGT. The CDR3 spans 15 residues, from the cysteine through the phenylalanine. The sequence is cut down to CDR3 DNA, 45 bases in frame from base 1. High-throughput TCR beta sequencing profiled peripheral blood CD8+ and CD4+ T cells from healthy donors, Susac syndrome patients and multiple sclerosis patients. Susac syndrome patients met recently defined diagnostic criteria for definite or probable disease. Bulk CD8+ and CD4+ T cells were purified by magnetic negative isolation, whereas CD8+ TEMRA cells were enriched by FACS. Blood was collected in EDTA tubes and processed within 24 hours, with PBMCs isolated through density gradient centrifugation. PBMCs destined for TCR sequencing were cryopreserved in liquid nitrogen and later thawed in a 37 °C water bath. Purity of sorted or isolated CD4+, CD8+ and CD8+ TEMRA cells was at least 90%.

The sample taken for sequencing was CD8+ T cells from PBMCs. The rearranged chain carries TRBV6-4 and TRBJ2-3, with 8 bases matching TRBD2. This clonotype was sampled from a human donor with Susac syndrome. The CDR3 amino acid sequence is: CASSDGTRRTDTQYF. The nucleotides read TGTGCCAGCAGTGACGGGACTAGACGCACAGATACGCAGTATTTT.